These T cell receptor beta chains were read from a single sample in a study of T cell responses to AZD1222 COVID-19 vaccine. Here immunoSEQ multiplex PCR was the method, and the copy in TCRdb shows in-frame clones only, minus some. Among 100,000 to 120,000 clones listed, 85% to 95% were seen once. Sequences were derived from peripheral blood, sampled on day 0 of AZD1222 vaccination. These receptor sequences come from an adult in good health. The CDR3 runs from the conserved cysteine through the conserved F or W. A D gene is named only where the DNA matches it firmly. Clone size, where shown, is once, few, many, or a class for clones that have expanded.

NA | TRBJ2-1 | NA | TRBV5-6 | TGTGCCAGCAGCTACTTAACTCCCACCTCCAATGAGCAGTTCTTC | CASSYLTPTSNEQFF
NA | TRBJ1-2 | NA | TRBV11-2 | TGTGCCAGCAGCTCCCCGACGGGACCCTTCTATGGCTACACCTTC | CASSSPTGPFYGYTF
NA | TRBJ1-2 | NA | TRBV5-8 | TGTGCCAGCAGCTTTTCAGACTATGGCTACACCTTC | CASSFSDYGYTF
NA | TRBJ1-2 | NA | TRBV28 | TGTGCCCTGACCGGACAAAGGTATGGCTACACCTTC | CALTGQRYGYTF
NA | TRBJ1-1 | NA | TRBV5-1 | TGCGCCAGCAGCTTGGTTGGGGACGAAGCTTTCTTT | CASSLVGDEAFF
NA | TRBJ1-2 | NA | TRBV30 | TGTGCCTGGAGTAACCAAGGCGGCTACACCTTC | CAWSNQGGYTF
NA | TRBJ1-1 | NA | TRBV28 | TGTGCCAGCAGTTCCAAGGCGAACACTGAAGCTTTCTTT | CASSSKANTEAFF
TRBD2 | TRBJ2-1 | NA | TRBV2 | TGTGCCAGCAGGTTCCGACTAGCGGGGGTAGACAATGAGCAGTTCTTC | CASRFRLAGVDNEQFF
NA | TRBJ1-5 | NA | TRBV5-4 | TGTGCCAGCAGCCTTAACAGGCCCTATAGCAATCAGCCCCAGCATTTT | CASSLNRPYSNQPQHF
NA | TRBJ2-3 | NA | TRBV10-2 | TGCGCCAGCAAAACGGGGTTGGGAACAGATACGCAGTATTTT | CASKTGLGTDTQYF
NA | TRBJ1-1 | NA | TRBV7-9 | TGTGCCAGCAGCTTGGACGGACAGCCCAACACTGAAGCTTTCTTT | CASSLDGQPNTEAFF
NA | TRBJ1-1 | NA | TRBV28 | TGTGCCAGCAGTCCCGGGACACCCAGGGGCACTGAAGCTTTCTTT | CASSPGTPRGTEAFF
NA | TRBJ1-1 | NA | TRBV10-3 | TGTGCCATTTCCGGGACACCGAACACTGAAGCTTTCTTT | CAISGTPNTEAFF
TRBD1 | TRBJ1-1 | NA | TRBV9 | TGTGCCAGCAGCGTAGGGGGACAGGGGATCGCTGAAGCTTTCTTT | CASSVGGQGIAEAFF
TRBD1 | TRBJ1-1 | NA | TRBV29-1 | TGCAGCGTTGGCCAGGGGGCAGCTGAAGCTTTCTTT | CSVGQGAAEAFF
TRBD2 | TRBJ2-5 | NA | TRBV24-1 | TGTGCCACCCAGGAGGGGACTAGCGGGGCCAAGGGGGAGACCCAGTACTTC | CATQEGTSGAKGETQYF
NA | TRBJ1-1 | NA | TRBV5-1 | TGCGCCAGCAGCAACACGGTGAACACTGAAGCTTTCTTT | CASSNTVNTEAFF
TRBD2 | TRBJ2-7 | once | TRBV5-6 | TGTGCCAGCAGCTGGGGAGTGGGACTAACCCGGGGTGAGCAGTACTTC | CASSWGVGLTRGEQYF
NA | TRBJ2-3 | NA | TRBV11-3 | TGTGCCAGCAGCCCGGGGGACAGTTCCACAGATACGCAGTATTTT | CASSPGDSSTDTQYF
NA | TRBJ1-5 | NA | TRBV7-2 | TGTGCCAGCAGCCGCCCGGGGGCGACCAATCAGCCCCAGCATTTT | CASSRPGATNQPQHF
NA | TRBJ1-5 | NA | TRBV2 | TGTGCCAGCAGTGGACGGCTCAATCAGCCCCAGCATTTT | CASSGRLNQPQHF
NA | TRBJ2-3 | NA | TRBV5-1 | TGCGCCAGCAGCCGGGACACTAATACAGATACGCAGTATTTT | CASSRDTNTDTQYF
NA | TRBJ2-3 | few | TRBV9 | TGTGCCAGCAGCGTAGAAAGGGGGGCTCACACAGATACGCAGTATTTT | CASSVERGAHTDTQYF
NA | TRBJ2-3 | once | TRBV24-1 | TGTGCCACCAGTGACCCACAGGTACTCAGCACAGATACGCAGTATTTT | CATSDPQVLSTDTQYF
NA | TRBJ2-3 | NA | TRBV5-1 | TGCGCCAGCAGCTTGGCGGGGATACCGGCAGATACGCAGTATTTT | CASSLAGIPADTQYF
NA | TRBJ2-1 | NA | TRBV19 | TGTGCCAGTAGTATAGAGGGGAAGCGATCCTACAATGAGCAGTTCTTC | CASSIEGKRSYNEQFF
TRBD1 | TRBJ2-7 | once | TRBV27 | TGTGCCAGCAGTCTCCGGGACAGGCTATACGAGCAGTACTTC | CASSLRDRLYEQYF
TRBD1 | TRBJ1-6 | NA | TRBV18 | TGTGCCAGCTCACCACCGATCGGGACAGGGGATTCACCCCTCCACTTT | CASSPPIGTGDSPLHF
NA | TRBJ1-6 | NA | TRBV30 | TGTGCCTGGAGTAACTCCGGGACCAGCCTCGGAAATTCACCCCTCCACTTT | CAWSNSGTSLGNSPLHF
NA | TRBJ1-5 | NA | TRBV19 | TGTGCCAGTAGTATAATGGTCGACAGCAATCAGCCCCAGCATTTT | CASSIMVDSNQPQHF
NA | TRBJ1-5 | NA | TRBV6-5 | TGTGCCAGCAGGCCCCTGGTTAGCAATCAGCCCCAGCATTTT | CASRPLVSNQPQHF
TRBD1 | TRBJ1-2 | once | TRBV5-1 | TGCGCCAGCAGCTACGGGACAGGGGGGTTAGCTAACTATGGCTACACCTTC | CASSYGTGGLANYGYTF
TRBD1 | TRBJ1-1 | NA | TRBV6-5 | TGTGCCCCAGGGGGCAACAATCGGAACACTGAAGCTTTCTTT | CAPGGNNRNTEAFF
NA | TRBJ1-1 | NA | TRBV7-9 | TGTGCCAGCAGCTTAGCGGCAGGGCCTAGACCGAACACTGAAGCTTTCTTT | CASSLAAGPRPNTEAFF
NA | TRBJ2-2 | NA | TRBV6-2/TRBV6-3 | TGTGCCAGCAGTTTGAACACCGGGGAGCTGTTTTTT | CASSLNTGELFF
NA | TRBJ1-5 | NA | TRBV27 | TGTGCCAGCAGTTTATCCTACAGGGCGACAATCCTACCTAGCAATCAGCCCCAGCATTTT | CASSLSYRATILPSNQPQHF
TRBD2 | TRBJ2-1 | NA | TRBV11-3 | TGTGCCAGCAGCAAACGAGGAGCGGGGGGAGACAATGAGCAGTTCTTC | CASSKRGAGGDNEQFF
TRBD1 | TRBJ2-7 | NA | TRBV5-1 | TGCGCCAGCAGCTTGGGACAGGGGGGCTACGAGCAGTACTTC | CASSLGQGGYEQYF
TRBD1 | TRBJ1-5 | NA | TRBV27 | TGTGCCAGCAGTTTAGGGGGACAGTTCAATCAGCCCCAGCATTTT | CASSLGGQFNQPQHF
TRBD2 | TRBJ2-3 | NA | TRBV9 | TGTGCCAGCAGCGTAGGAGCTGCGGGGGGTCAAGATACGCAGTATTTT | CASSVGAAGGQDTQYF
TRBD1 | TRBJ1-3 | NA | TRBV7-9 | TGTGCCAGCAGCTCCACAGGGGCTGGAAACACCATATATTTT | CASSSTGAGNTIYF
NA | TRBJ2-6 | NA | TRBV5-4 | TGTGCCAGCAGCTCGACGCTGCCCGGGGCCAACGTCCTGACTTTC | CASSSTLPGANVLTF
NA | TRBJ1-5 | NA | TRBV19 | TGTGCCAGTAGCCCCCGGGCGAGCAATCAGCCCCAGCATTTT | CASSPRASNQPQHF
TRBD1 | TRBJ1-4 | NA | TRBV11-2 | TGTGCCAGCAGCTCAGGACAGGGCTCCTATGAAAAACTGTTTTTT | CASSSGQGSYEKLFF